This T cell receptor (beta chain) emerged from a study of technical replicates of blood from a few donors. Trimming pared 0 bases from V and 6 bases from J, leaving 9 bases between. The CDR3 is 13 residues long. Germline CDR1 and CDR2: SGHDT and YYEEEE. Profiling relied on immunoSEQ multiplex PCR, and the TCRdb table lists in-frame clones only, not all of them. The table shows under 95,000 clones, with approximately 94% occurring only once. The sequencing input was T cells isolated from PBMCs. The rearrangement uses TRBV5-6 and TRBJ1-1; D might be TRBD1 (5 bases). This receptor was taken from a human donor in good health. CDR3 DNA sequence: TGTGCCAGCAGCTTGGTTCAGGGCGCTGAAGCTTTCTTT. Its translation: CASSLVQGAEAFF.